This TCR beta chain was documented in a study of blood T cells in healthy people across ages. Whole-study findings and limits: No one knew whether donors had CMV, which possibly confounded expanded clonotype changes.

This clonotype has only a few counts. As yet, its antigen is unknown. Sequence at one end of the junction differs from germline and may be a read error. For every donor, a draw yielded around 10 milliliters of peripheral blood. Through a sample-barcoded 5' primer and a J-beta primer mix, a second PCR was run for roughly 7 to 12 cycles. Sequencing yielded, for each sample, at least 3 million paired-end reads carrying CDR3. TCRdb reanalysed the 5' RACE reads using MiXCR and keeps one entry per CDR3 protein. The sample has some 1.8 million distinct CDR3 sequences, about two fifths seen once. CDR1 and CDR2 from the germline V gene are SQVTM and ANQGSEA. This CDR3 is 13 amino acids long.

The sample comprised blood. The receptor was derived from a human donor in good health. V usage is TRBV29-1 and J usage is TRBJ2-5; tentative D call: TRBD1 (5 bases). CDR3 DNA: TGCAGCGTGGAAGACAGAGCCCAAGAGACCCAGTACTTC. This translates into CSVEDRAQETQYF. Complete variable domain (other parts from reference TRBV29-1 and TRBJ2-5): SAVISQKPSRDICQRGTSLTIQCQVDSQVTMMFWYRQQPGQSLTLIATANQGSEATYESGFVIDKFPISRPNLTFSTLTVSNMSPEDSSIYLCSVEDRAQETQYFGPGTRLLVL.